One and the same sample provided the 18 T cell receptor beta chains below, sequenced in a study of OX40 agonist ivuxolimab in advanced cancers. Assay: immunoSEQ multiplex PCR; the TCRdb copy retains only in-frame clones and omits some. The sample yields roughly 73,000 clones, about 91% seen once. This material consisted of CD4+ or CD8+ T cells sorted from blood, taken in a trial of the OX40 agonist ivuxolimab. The receptors come from an adult with an advanced solid tumor such as melanoma, head and neck, liver or kidney cancer.

The chain links TRBV2 to TRBJ1-2, with a weak D call TRBD1 (6 bases). This CDR3 spans 13 amino acids. The germline V gene has CDR1 SNHLY and CDR2 FYNNEI. The germline V and J ends were trimmed by 4 bases and 2 bases, with 8 bases remaining between them. The CDR3 DNA reads TGTGCCAGCAGTGGACAGGAGAACTATGGCTACACCTTC. Protein sequence: CASSGQENYGYTF.

The J gene is TRBJ2-7, the V gene TRBV5-1; 10 bases are shared with TRBD1. CDR3 length: 15 amino acids. V lost 0 bases to trimming and J lost 2 bases; unmatched junction nucleotides: 2. CDR1 and CDR2 (germline): SGHRS, YFSETQ. CDR3 nucleotide sequence: TGCGCCAGCAGCTTGGGGGGGACAGGGGCCTACGAGCAGTACTTC. Its protein is CASSLGGTGAYEQYF.

V gene TRBV30 combines with J gene TRBJ1-5, with a weak D call TRBD1 (5 bases). Trimming removed 2 bases from V and 6 bases from J, with 11 bases in between. This CDR3 spans 13 amino acids. Germline assignment: CDR1 GTSNPN and CDR2 SVGIG (reference sequence). The CDR3 DNA reads TGTGCCTGGAGTTTTGGGGGAATTCAGCCCCAGCATTTT. Translating it yields CAWSFGGIQPQHF.

The rearrangement links TRBV28 to TRBJ2-7; TRBD2 matches at 9 bases. V lost 7 bases and J lost 7; bases outside the gene matches: 14. This CDR3 spans 15 amino acids. The V gene's germline CDR1 is MDHEN and CDR2 SYDVKM. The CDR3 DNA follows: TGTGCCAGCATCACCGGGACTAGCTTCGGCGGGGAGCAGTACTTC. Protein: CASITGTSFGGEQYF.

The chain couples TRBV19 to TRBJ2-6, with D uncertain. Trimming removed 8 bases from V and 4 bases from J, with 12 bases in between. The CDR3 consists of 14 residues. Germline CDR1 LNHDA, CDR2 SQIVND (reference sequence). Here the CDR3 reads CASLPTAGANVLTF. In DNA, the CDR3 is TGTGCCAGTCTCCCCACCGCCGGGGCCAACGTCCTGACTTTC.

The chain recombines TRBV23-1 with TRBJ2-1; D may match TRBD1 or TRBD2 (6 bases each). TRBV23-1 is placed among ORFs of uncertain function. The CDR3 spans 11 residues. V dropped 6 bases and J dropped 15 bases, with 15 bases sitting between them. The CDR3 protein is CASRDGGLGFF. The CDR3 nucleotides read TGCGCCAGCAGAGATGGGGGGCTAGGGTTCTTC.

Points on this clone: One end of the junction does not line up with germline, which may come from a read error. The genes are TRBV30 and TRBJ2-3; D is undetermined. This CDR3 spans 11 amino acids. Germline V CDR1 and CDR2: GTSNPN, SVGIG (reference sequence). CDR3 loop: CAWKVGLPWFF. The DNA for the CDR3 is TGTGCCTGGAAGGTTGGGCTCCCATGGTTTTTT.

The gene calls are TRBV18 and TRBJ1-2; TRBD1 aligns across 8 bases. The CDR3 is made up of 16 amino acids. Losses at the gene ends were 3 bases for V and 0 bases for J; bases not matched to a gene: 6. Germline values: CDR1 KGHSH, CDR2 LQKENI. The CDR3 bases are TGTGCCAGCTCACCGGGACAGGCGCTAGCTAACTATGGCTACACCTTC. It encodes CASSPGQALANYGYTF. Variable domain in full (rest from reference TRBV18 and TRBJ1-2): NAGVMQNPRHLVRRRGQEARLRCSPMKGHSHVYWYRQLPEEGLKFMVYLQKENIIDESGMPKERFSAEFPKEGPSILRIQQVVRGDSAAYFCASSPGQALANYGYTFGSGTRLTVV.

This clone came up a few times. The chain carries TRBV6-1 and TRBJ2-1; 9 bases fit TRBD2. J was trimmed by 0 bases and V by 0 bases; bases with no gene match: 3. The CDR3 is 17 residues long. Germline CDR1 MNHNS, CDR2 SASEGT. In nucleotides, the CDR3 is TGTGCCAGCAGTGAAGCAGTTAGCGGGAGCTCCTACAATGAGCAGTTCTTC. Amino acids: CASSEAVSGSSYNEQFF.

The chain combines TRBV15 with TRBJ2-1; TRBD1 matches 7 bases. The CDR3 extends over 15 amino acids. Germline V gene sequence: CDR1 LNHNV, CDR2 YYDKDF (reference sequence). V lost 5 bases to trimming and J lost 2 bases; unmatched junction nucleotides: 6. CDR3 nucleotide sequence: TGTGCCACCAGCTCCCGACAGGGCACCTACAATGAGCAGTTCTTC. Protein sequence: CATSSRQGTYNEQFF.

CDR3 protein: CASSVASGADTQYF. The DNA for the CDR3 is TGTGCCAGCAGCGTAGCTAGCGGGGCAGATACGCAGTATTTT. The chain uses TRBV9 and TRBJ2-3; 9 nucleotides agree with TRBD2. Germline values: CDR1 SGDLS, CDR2 YYNGEE. The CDR3 has 14 amino acids. After removal of 0 bases from V and 4 bases from J, the junction contained 0 bases not matched to a gene. The full variable domain, completed using reference TRBV9 and TRBJ2-3, is DSGVTQTPKHLITATGQRVTLRCSPRSGDLSVYWYQQSLDQGLQFLIQYYNGEERAKGNILERFSAQQFPDLHSELNLSSLELGDSALYFCASSVASGADTQYFGPGTRLTVL.

The V call is TRBV18, the J call TRBJ2-7; 7 bases are shared with TRBD2. Looked up from germline, CDR1 is KGHSH and CDR2 is LQKENI. The length of the CDR3 is 16 residues. V trimming: 3 bases; J trimming: 6 bases; junction bases outside the gene matches: 14. Here the CDR3 DNA reads TGTGCCAGCTCACCCGAGGTAGCGGGCGGCCTAGGCGAGCAGTACTTC. Protein product: CASSPEVAGGLGEQYF.

V usage is TRBV28 and J usage is TRBJ1-4; TRBD1 matches at 7 bases. Looked up from germline, CDR1 is MDHEN and CDR2 is SYDVKM. V shed 7 bases, J shed 3 bases, and the junction held 5 bases outside the gene matches. The CDR3 sequence is 14 residues long. CDR3 sequence reads: CASTTGQPNEKLFF. The CDR3 bases are TGTGCCAGCACCACGGGACAGCCTAATGAAAAACTGTTTTTT.

The chain is built from TRBV7-2 and TRBJ1-6; a possible D gene is TRBD1 (5 bases). V was clipped by 1 base and J by 4 bases, with 11 bases between them. Germline assignment: CDR1 SGHTA and CDR2 FQGNSA. There are 16 residues in the CDR3. CDR3 amino acids: CASSLEPGKYNSPLHF. CDR3 DNA sequence: TGTGCCAGCAGCTTAGAGCCAGGGAAATATAATTCACCCCTCCACTTT.

This rearrangement joins TRBV28 to TRBJ2-7; TRBD1 matches at 7 bases. The V and J ends lost 6 bases and 7 bases, in that order; junction bases with no gene match: 9. Germline loops: CDR1 MDHEN, CDR2 SYDVKM. This CDR3 comprises 13 residues. The CDR3 protein is CASSPGQSGEQYF. CDR3 bases: TGTGCCAGCAGCCCGGGACAGTCTGGAGAGCAGTACTTC.

The chain uses TRBV19 and TRBJ2-5; possibly TRBD1 or TRBD2 for D (7 bases each). The germline V and J ends were trimmed by 6 bases and 0 bases, with 14 bases remaining between them. CDR3 length: 15 residues. CDR1 and CDR2 from the germline V gene are LNHDA and SQIVND (reference sequence). The CDR3 sequence is CASRPGGAYQETQYF. The CDR3 coding sequence is TGTGCCAGTAGGCCAGGGGGGGCGTACCAAGAGACCCAGTACTTC.

V usage is TRBV5-1 and J usage is TRBJ2-5; possibly TRBD2 for D (6 bases). V was shortened by 6 bases and J by 5 bases, with 14 bases between the two germline ends. CDR3 length: 13 residues. Germline CDR1 reads SGHRS; CDR2 reads YFSETQ. This CDR3 reads CASNRVGRETQYF. The DNA of the CDR3 is TGCGCCAGCAACCGCGTAGGGAGGGAGACCCAGTACTTC.

V usage is TRBV6-6 and J usage is TRBJ1-4; D unresolved. This CDR3 contains 14 residues. V was pared by 4 bases and J by 0 bases, with 6 bases between. CDR1 is MNHNY and CDR2 is SVGAGI in the germline V gene (reference sequence). Written as DNA, the CDR3 is TGTGCCAGCAGTTCAGCTGCAACTAATGAAAAACTGTTTTTT. Its translation is CASSSAATNEKLFF.